Given below is one T cell receptor beta chain in context. The sample comes from a study of blood T cell repertoires in COVID-19. CDR3 length: 16 amino acids. Libraries were prepared by immunoSEQ multiplex PCR; TCRdb keeps only in-frame clonotypes and omits some of them. The sample holds about 54,000 clones; roughly nine tenths are singletons and the top ten take roughly 3.9%. This clonotype was sampled from a man aged 45-65 years with acute or convalescent COVID-19. This chain links TRBV21-1 with TRBJ1-6. TRBV21-1 is labeled a pseudogene. Sequencing input: peripheral blood. DNA for the CDR3: TGTGCCAGCAGCAAAGAGGTGGGGACTGCTAATTCACCCCTCCACTTT. It encodes CASSKEVGTANSPLHF.